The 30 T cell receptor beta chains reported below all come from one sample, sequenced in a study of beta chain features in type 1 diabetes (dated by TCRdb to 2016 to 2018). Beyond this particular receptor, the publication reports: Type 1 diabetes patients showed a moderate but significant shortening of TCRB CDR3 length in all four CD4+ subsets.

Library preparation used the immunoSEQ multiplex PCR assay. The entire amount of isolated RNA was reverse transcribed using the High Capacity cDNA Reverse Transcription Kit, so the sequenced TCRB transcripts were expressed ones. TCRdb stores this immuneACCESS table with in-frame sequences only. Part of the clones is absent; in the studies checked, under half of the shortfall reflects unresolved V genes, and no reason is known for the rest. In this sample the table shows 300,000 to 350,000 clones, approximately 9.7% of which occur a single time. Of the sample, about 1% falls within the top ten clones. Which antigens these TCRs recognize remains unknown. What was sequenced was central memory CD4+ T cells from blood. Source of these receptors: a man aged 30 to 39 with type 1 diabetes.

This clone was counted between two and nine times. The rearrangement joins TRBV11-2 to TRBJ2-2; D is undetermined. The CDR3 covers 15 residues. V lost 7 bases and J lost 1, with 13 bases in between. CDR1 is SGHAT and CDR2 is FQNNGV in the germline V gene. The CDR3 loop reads CASKRPEENTGELFF. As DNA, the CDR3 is TGTGCCAGCAAACGACCGGAAGAGAACACCGGGGAGCTGTTTTTT.

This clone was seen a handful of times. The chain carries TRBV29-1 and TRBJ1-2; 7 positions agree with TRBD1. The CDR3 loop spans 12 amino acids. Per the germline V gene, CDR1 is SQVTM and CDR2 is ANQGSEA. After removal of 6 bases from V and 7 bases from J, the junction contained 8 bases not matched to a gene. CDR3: CSVLEGAAGYTF. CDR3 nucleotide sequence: TGCAGCGTCCTCGAGGGGGCGGCTGGCTACACCTTC.

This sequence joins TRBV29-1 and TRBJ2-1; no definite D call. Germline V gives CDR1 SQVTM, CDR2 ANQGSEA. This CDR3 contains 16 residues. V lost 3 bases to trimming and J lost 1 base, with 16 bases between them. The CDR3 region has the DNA TGCAGCGTTGATTTTCCGCGGCTAAAATCCTACAATGAGCAGTTCTTC. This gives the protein CSVDFPRLKSYNEQFF.

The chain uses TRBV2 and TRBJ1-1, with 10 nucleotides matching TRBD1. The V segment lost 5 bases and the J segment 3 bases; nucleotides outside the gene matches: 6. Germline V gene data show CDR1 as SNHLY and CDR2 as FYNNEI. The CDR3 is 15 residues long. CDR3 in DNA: TGTGCCAGCAGTATCGGGACAGGGGCGGACACTGAAGCTTTCTTT. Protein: CASSIGTGADTEAFF.

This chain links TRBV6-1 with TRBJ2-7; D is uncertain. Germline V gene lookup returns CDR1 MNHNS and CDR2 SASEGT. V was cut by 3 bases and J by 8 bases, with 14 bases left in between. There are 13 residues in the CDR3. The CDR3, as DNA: TGTGCCAGCAGTGAGTCCCCGCCCAACCAGCAGTACTTC. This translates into CASSESPPNQQYF.

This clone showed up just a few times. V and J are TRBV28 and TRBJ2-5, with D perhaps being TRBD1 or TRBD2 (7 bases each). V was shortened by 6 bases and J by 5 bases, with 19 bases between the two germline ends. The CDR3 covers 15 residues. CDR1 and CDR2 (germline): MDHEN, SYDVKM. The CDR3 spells CASSQGGAGVETQYF. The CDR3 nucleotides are TGTGCCAGCAGCCAGGGGGGGGCAGGGGTCGAGACCCAGTACTTC.

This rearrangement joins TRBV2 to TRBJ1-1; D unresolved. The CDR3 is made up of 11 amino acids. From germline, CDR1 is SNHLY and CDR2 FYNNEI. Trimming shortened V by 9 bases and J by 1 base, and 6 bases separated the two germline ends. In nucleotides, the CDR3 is TGTGCCAGTAATAAGAACACTGAAGCTTTCTTT. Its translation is CASNKNTEAFF.

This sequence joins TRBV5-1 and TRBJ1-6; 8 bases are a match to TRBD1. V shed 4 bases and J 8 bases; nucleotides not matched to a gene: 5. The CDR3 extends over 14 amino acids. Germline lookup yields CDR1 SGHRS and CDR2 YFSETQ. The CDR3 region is CASSKTGEDSPLHF. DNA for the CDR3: TGCGCCAGCAGCAAGACAGGGGAGGATTCACCCCTCCACTTT.

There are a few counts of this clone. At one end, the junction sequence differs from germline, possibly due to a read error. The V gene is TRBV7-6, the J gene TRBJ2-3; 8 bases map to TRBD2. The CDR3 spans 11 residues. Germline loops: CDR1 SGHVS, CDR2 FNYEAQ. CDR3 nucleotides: TGTGCCAGCAGCCGGACTAGCCTACCATTCTTT. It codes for CASSRTSLPFF.

CDR3 sequence (DNA): TGTGCCAGCTCACCACGGAGTGACGAGCAGTACTTC. Translated, it gives CASSPRSDEQYF. J is TRBJ2-7 and V is TRBV18, with D unresolved. V shed 1 base and J shed 5 bases, with 6 bases lying between them. CDR3 length: 12 residues. Germline CDR1 reads KGHSH; CDR2 reads LQKENI.

The CDR3 region is CASSDRTGAYEQYF. The CDR3 DNA follows: TGTGCCAGCAGTGATAGGACAGGAGCCTACGAGCAGTACTTC. V and J are TRBV28 and TRBJ2-7; 7 positions agree with TRBD1. CDR1 is MDHEN, CDR2 SYDVKM, per germline. The CDR3 is made up of 14 amino acids. V shed 5 bases and J 2 bases; nucleotides not matched to a gene: 6.

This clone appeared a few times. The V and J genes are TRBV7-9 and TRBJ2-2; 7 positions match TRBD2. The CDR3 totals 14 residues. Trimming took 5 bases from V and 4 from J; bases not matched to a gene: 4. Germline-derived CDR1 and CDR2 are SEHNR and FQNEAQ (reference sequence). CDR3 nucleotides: TGTGCCAGCAGCCTTACGGGGGGCACCGGGGAGCTGTTTTTT. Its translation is CASSLTGGTGELFF.

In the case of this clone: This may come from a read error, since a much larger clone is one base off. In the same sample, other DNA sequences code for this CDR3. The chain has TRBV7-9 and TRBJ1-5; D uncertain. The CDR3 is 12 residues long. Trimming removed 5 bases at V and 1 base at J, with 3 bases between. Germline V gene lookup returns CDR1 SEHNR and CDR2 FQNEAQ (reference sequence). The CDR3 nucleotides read TGTGCCAGCAGCAGGAGCAATCAGCCCCAGCATTTT. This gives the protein CASSRSNQPQHF.

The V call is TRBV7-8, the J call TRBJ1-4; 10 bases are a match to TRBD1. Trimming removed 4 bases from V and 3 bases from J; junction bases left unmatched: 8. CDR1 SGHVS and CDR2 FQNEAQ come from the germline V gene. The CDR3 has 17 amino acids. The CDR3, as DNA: TGTGCCAGCAGCTCATCGGACAGGGGGAGGGCTAATGAAAAACTGTTTTTT. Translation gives CASSSSDRGRANEKLFF.

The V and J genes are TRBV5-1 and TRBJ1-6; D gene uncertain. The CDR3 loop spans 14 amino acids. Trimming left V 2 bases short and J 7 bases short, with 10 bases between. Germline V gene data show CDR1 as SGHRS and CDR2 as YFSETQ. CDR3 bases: TGCGCCAGCAGCTTATTGGCCACAAATTCACCCCTCCACTTT. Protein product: CASSLLATNSPLHF.

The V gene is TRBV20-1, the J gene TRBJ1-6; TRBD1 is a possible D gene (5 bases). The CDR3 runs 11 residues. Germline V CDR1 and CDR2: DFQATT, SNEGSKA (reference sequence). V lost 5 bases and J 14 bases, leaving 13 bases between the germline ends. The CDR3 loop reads CSAPLGGTLHF. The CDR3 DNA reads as TGCAGTGCTCCTTTGGGGGGAACCCTCCACTTT.

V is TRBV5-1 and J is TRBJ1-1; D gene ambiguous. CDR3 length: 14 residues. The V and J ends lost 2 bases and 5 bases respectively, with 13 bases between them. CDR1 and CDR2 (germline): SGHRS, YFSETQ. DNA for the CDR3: TGCGCCAGCAGCTTAATCGGGGAAGCAACTGAAGCTTTCTTT. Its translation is CASSLIGEATEAFF. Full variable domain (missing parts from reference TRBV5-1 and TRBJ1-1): KAGVTQTPRYLIKTRGQQVTLSCSPISGHRSVSWYQQTPGQGLQFLFEYFSETQRNKGNFPGRFSGRQFSNSRSEMNVSTLELGDSALYLCASSLIGEATEAFFGQGTRLTVV.

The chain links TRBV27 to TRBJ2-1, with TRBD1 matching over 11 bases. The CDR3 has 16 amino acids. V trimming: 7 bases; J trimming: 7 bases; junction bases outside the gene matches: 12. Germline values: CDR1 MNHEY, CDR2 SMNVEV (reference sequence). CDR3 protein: CASIGAGQGVGNEQFF. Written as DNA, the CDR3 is TGTGCCAGCATCGGCGCGGGACAGGGGGTGGGGAATGAGCAGTTCTTC.

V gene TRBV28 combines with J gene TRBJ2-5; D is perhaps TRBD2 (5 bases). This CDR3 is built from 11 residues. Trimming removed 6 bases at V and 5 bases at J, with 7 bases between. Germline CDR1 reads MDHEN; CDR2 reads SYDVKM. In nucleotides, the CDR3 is TGTGCCAGCAGCACGGGGGAGACCCAGTACTTC. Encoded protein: CASSTGETQYF.

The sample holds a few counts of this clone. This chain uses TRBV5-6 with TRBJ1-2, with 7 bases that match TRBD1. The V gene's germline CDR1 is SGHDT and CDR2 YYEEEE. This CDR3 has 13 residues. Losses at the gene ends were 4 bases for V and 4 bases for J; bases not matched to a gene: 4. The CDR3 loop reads CASSRDRAYGYTF. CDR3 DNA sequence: TGTGCCAGCAGCCGCGACAGGGCCTATGGCTACACCTTC.

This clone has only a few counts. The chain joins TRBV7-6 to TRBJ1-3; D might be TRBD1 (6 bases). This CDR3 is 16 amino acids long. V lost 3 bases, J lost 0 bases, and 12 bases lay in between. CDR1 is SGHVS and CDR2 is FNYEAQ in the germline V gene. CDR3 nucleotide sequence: TGTGCCAGCAGCTTTGAAGGACAGTCCTCTGGAAACACCATATATTTT. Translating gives CASSFEGQSSGNTIYF.

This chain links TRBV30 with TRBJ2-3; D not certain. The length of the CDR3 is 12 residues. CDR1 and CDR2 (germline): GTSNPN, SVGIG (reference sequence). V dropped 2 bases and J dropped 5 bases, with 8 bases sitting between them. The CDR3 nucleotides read TGTGCCTGGAGTCGTTGGCGAGATACGCAGTATTTT. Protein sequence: CAWSRWRDTQYF.

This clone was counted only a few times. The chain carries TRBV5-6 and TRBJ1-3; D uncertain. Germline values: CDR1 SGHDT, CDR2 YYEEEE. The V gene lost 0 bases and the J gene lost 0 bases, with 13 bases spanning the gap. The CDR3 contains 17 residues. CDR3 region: CASSLDGGGFSGNTIYF. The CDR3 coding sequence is TGTGCCAGCAGCTTGGACGGCGGCGGGTTCTCTGGAAACACCATATATTTT. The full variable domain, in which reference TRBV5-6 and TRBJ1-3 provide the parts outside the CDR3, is DAGVTQSPTHLIKTRGQQVTLRCSPKSGHDTVSWYQQALGQGPQFIFQYYEEEERQRGNFPDRFSGHQFPNYSSELNVNALLLGDSALYLCASSLDGGGFSGNTIYFGEGSWLTVV.

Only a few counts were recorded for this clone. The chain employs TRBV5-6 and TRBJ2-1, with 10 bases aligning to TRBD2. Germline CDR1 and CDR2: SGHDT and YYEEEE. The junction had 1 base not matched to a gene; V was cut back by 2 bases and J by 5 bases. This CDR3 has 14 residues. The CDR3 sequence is CASSFLAGDNEQFF. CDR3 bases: TGTGCCAGCAGCTTTCTAGCGGGGGACAATGAGCAGTTCTTC.

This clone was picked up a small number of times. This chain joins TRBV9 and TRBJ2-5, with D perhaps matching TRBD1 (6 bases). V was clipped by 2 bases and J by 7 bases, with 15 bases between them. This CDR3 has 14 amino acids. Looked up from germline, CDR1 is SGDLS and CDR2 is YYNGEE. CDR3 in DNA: TGTGCCAGCAGCGTCCGGACAGCTGAAGGGACCCAGTACTTC. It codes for CASSVRTAEGTQYF.

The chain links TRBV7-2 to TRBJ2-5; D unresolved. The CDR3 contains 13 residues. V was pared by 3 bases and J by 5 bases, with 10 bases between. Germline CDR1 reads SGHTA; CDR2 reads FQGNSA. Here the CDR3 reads CASSLSTVETQYF. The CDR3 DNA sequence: TGTGCCAGCAGCTTGAGCACGGTTGAGACCCAGTACTTC.

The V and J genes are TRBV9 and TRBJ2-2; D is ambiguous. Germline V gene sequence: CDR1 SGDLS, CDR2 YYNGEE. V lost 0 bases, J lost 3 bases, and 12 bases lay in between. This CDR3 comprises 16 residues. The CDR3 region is CASSVGLIRDTGELFF. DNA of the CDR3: TGTGCCAGCAGCGTAGGCCTGATTCGGGACACCGGGGAGCTGTTTTTT.

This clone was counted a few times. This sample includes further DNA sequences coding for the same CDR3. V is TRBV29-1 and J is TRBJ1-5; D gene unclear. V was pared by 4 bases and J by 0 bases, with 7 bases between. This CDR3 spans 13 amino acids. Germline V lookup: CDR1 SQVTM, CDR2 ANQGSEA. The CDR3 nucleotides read TGCAGCGTTGGGAGCGGTAGCAATCAGCCCCAGCATTTT. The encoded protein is CSVGSGSNQPQHF.

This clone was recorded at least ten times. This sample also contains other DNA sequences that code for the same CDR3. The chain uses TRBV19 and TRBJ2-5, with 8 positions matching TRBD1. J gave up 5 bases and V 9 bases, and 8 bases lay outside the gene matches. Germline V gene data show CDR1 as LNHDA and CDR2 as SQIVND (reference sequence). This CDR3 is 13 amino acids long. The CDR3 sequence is CASRPDRGETQYF. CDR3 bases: TGTGCCAGCAGACCTGACAGGGGTGAGACCCAGTACTTC.

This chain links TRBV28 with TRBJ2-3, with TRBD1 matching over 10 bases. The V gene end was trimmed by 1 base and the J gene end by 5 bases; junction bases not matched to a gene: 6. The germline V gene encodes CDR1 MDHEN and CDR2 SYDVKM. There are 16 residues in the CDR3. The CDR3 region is CASSLLGTGVVDTQYF. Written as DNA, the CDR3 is TGTGCCAGCAGTTTATTAGGGACAGGGGTTGTAGATACGCAGTATTTT.